The next 9 T cell receptor beta chains were all read from a single sample in a study of cytomegalovirus exposure and HLA in healthy donors. Primers for the PCR totalled 60 Vbeta and 13 Jbeta. The table came from immunoSEQ multiplex PCR; TCRdb's copy has only in-frame clones and leaves some out. The top ten clones hold over 2% of a sample with roughly 200,000 clones, over 75% of them seen once. Sequencing was performed on PBMCs. The origin of the receptors is a woman between 50 and 59 years old in good health and CMV-seronegative.

The chain links TRBV5-1 to TRBJ1-6; D perhaps matches TRBD1 (5 bases). Trimming took 0 bases from V and 10 from J, leaving 8 bases between them. This CDR3 is built from 13 residues. Per the germline V gene, CDR1 is SGHRS and CDR2 is YFSETQ. The DNA of the CDR3 is TGCGCCAGCAGCTTGGCCGGACACTCACCCCTCCACTTT. It specifies CASSLAGHSPLHF.

This chain connects TRBV5-1 to TRBJ1-2, with 10 positions matching TRBD1. The junction had 5 bases not matched to a gene; V was cut back by 4 bases and J by 5 bases. Germline lookup yields CDR1 SGHRS and CDR2 YFSETQ. This CDR3 has 14 amino acids. This CDR3 reads CASSPGQGTYGYTF. The CDR3 DNA follows: TGCGCCAGCAGCCCGGGACAGGGGACGTATGGCTACACCTTC. Variable domain in full (rest from reference TRBV5-1 and TRBJ1-2): KAGVTQTPRYLIKTRGQQVTLSCSPISGHRSVSWYQQTPGQGLQFLFEYFSETQRNKGNFPGRFSGRQFSNSRSEMNVSTLELGDSALYLCASSPGQGTYGYTFGSGTRLTVV.

This chain uses TRBV7-2 with TRBJ1-2, with 8 nucleotides matching TRBD1. The CDR3 has 16 residues. V was pared by 2 bases and J by 5 bases, with 10 bases of the junction left unmatched. The germline gives CDR1 SGHTA, CDR2 FQGNSA. The DNA for the CDR3 is TGTGCCAGCAGCTTAACGACAGGGGCTTTTAGTTATGGCTACACCTTC. Protein sequence: CASSLTTGAFSYGYTF.

The CDR3 protein is CASSFSMSGAGELFF. The CDR3 nucleotides read TGCGCCAGCAGCTTCAGCATGTCGGGGGCCGGGGAGCTGTTTTTT. The chain couples TRBV5-1 to TRBJ2-2; TRBD2 is a possible D gene (6 bases). Germline loops: CDR1 SGHRS, CDR2 YFSETQ. This CDR3 has 15 residues. V lost 2 bases to trimming and J lost 6 bases, with 14 bases between them.

The chain uses TRBV2 and TRBJ2-1, with D perhaps matching TRBD2 (6 bases). V was cut by 2 bases and J by 5 bases, with 7 bases left in between. The CDR3 contains 13 residues. The V gene's germline CDR1 is SNHLY and CDR2 FYNNEI. The CDR3 bases are TGTGCCAGCAGTGAACCGGGGGACAATGAGCAGTTCTTC. Protein sequence: CASSEPGDNEQFF.

This clone was counted only a few times. The J gene is TRBJ2-7, the V gene TRBV4-1; no firm D call. The V end lost 3 bases, the J end lost 7 bases, and 22 bases lay between the germline ends. Germline V gene sequence: CDR1 MGHRA, CDR2 YSYEKL. The CDR3 consists of 16 residues. This CDR3 is CASSQVNMVSYEEQYF. The CDR3 DNA follows: TGCGCCAGCAGCCAGGTAAATATGGTCTCCTACGAGGAGCAGTACTTC.

The chain carries TRBV18 and TRBJ2-3, with TRBD2 identical over 10 bases. The CDR3 sequence is 16 residues long. The germline V gene has CDR1 KGHSH and CDR2 LQKENI. The V and J ends lost 5 bases and 1 base, in that order; junction bases with no gene match: 6. The CDR3 coding sequence is TGTGCCAGCTCATTGGGACTAGCGTTCGGCACAGATACGCAGTATTTT. The encoded protein is CASSLGLAFGTDTQYF. Full variable domain (missing parts from reference TRBV18 and TRBJ2-3): NAGVMQNPRHLVRRRGQEARLRCSPMKGHSHVYWYRQLPEEGLKFMVYLQKENIIDESGMPKERFSAEFPKEGPSILRIQQVVRGDSAAYFCASSLGLAFGTDTQYFGPGTRLTVL.

This sequence joins TRBV28 and TRBJ1-2; a possible D gene is TRBD1 (5 bases). This CDR3 comprises 15 residues. In germline, CDR1 is MDHEN, CDR2 SYDVKM. V lost 7 bases and J 0 bases, leaving 15 bases between the germline ends. The CDR3 loop reads CASNLAGGANYGYTF. The DNA of the CDR3 is TGTGCCAGCAATCTTGCGGGGGGAGCTAACTATGGCTACACCTTC.

The chain combines TRBV5-6 with TRBJ2-1, with 16 bases aligning to TRBD2. V lost 3 bases to trimming and J lost 7 bases; unmatched junction nucleotides: 7. The CDR3 consists of 17 residues. Germline V gene data show CDR1 as SGHDT and CDR2 as YYEEEE. This CDR3 reads CASSYPGTSGRANEQFF. The CDR3 DNA reads TGTGCCAGCAGCTACCCTGGGACTAGCGGGAGGGCTAATGAGCAGTTCTTC.